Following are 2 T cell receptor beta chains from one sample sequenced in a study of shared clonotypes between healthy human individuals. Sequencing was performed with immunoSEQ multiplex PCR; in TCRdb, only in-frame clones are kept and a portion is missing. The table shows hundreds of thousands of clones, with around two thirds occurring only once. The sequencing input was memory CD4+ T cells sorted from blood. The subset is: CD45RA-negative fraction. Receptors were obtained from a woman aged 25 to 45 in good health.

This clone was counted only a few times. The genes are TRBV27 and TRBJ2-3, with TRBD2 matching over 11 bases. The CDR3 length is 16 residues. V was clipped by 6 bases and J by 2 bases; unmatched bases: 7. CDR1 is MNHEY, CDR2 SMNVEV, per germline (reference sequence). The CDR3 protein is CASRPLTSGITDTQYF. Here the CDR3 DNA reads TGTGCCAGCAGGCCCTTGACTAGCGGGATCACAGATACGCAGTATTTT.

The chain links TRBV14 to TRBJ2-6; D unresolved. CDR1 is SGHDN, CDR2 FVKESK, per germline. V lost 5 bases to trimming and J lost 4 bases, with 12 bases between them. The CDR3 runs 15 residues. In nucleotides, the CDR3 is TGTGCCAGCAGCAACTTCGCGGACGGGGCCAACGTCCTGACTTTC. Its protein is CASSNFADGANVLTF.